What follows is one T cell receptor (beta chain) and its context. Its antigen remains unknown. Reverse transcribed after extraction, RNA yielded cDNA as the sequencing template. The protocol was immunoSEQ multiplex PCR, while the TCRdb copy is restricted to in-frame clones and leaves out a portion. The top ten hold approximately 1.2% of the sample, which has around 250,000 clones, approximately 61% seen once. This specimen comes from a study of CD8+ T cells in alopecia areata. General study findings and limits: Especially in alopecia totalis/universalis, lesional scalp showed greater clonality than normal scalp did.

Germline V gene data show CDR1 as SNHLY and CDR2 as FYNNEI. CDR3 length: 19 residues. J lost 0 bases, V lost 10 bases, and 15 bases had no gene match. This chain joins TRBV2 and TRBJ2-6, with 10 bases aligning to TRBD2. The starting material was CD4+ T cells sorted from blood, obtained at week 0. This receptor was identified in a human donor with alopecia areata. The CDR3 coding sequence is TGTGCCACAATAGGGGAGGCTAGCGGGGGACCCTCTGGGGCCAACGTCCTGACTTTC. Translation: CATIGEASGGPSGANVLTF.